The 30 T cell receptor beta chains below all came from one sample that was sequenced in a study of metastatic and nonmetastatic thyroid tumors. Ahead of thyroid surgery, no patient had received treatment of any kind. TCRdb reanalyzed the PCR reads with MiXCR. This sample yields about 16,000 clones, of which 29% are seen a single time; 10% to 15% belongs to the top ten. The specimen was tumor tissue. Receptors were obtained from a male donor with papillary thyroid cancer or a benign thyroid nodule (not recorded which). Some clones in this sample may be carry-over from other donors' samples.

The chain combines TRBV19 with TRBJ1-1, with unresolved D. This CDR3 contains 15 residues. Germline-derived CDR1 and CDR2 are LNHDA and SQIVND (reference sequence). V was trimmed by 1 base and J by 3 bases, leaving 12 bases between them. As DNA, the CDR3 is TGTGCCAGTAGTATAGGCAGAAACCGCCACACTGAAGCTTTCTTT. This gives the protein CASSIGRNRHTEAFF.

This clone occurred many times. This chain joins TRBV20-1 and TRBJ2-7; the match to TRBD1 covers 10 bases. The V gene's germline CDR1 is DFQATT and CDR2 SNEGSKA (reference sequence). The CDR3 is 13 residues long. The junction had 4 bases not matched to a gene; V was cut back by 3 bases and J by 5 bases. The CDR3 spells CSARPTGGNEQYF. The CDR3 bases are TGCAGTGCTAGGCCGACAGGGGGCAACGAGCAGTACTTC.

On this clone: Given a much more abundant clone one base away, this may be a read error. The CDR3 sequence is CSVQTRGTYEQYF. CDR3 sequence (DNA): TGCAGCGTTCAGACTAGAGGGACTTACGAGCAGTACTTC. The chain has TRBV29-1 and TRBJ2-7, with D perhaps matching TRBD2 (6 bases). The CDR3 covers 13 residues. V was pared by 5 bases and J by 4 bases, with 15 bases between. Germline V lookup: CDR1 SQVTM, CDR2 ANQGSEA.

This clone is classed as medium-sized. The gene calls are TRBV4-1 and TRBJ1-4; TRBD1 matches at 7 bases. V shed 4 bases, J shed 5 bases, and the junction held 7 bases outside the gene matches. CDR3 size: 15 residues. The germline gives CDR1 MGHRA, CDR2 YSYEKL. The CDR3 nucleotides are TGCGCCAGCAGCCTATCAGACAGGGCGAATGAAAAACTGTTTTTT. This encodes CASSLSDRANEKLFF.

This clone appeared many times. The chain recombines TRBV18 with TRBJ1-1; D is unresolved. The CDR3 length is 13 residues. V was shortened by 6 bases and J by 1 base, with 9 bases between the two germline ends. Per the germline V gene, CDR1 is KGHSH and CDR2 is LQKENI. The CDR3 is CASSPNGNTEAFF. CDR3 sequence (DNA): TGTGCCAGCTCTCCCAACGGGAACACTGAAGCTTTCTTT.

This clone qualifies as medium-sized. The chain employs TRBV3-1 and TRBJ1-1; no clear D gene. V lost 4 bases to trimming and J lost 4 bases, with 10 bases between them. Germline CDR1 reads LGHDT; CDR2 reads YNNKEL (reference sequence). The CDR3 is made up of 13 amino acids. The CDR3 loop reads CASSRGIGTEAFF. In DNA, the CDR3 is TGTGCCAGCAGCCGTGGCATAGGCACTGAAGCTTTCTTT.

This rearrangement joins TRBV18 to TRBJ1-4; no clear D gene. The germline CDR1 and CDR2 sequences are KGHSH and LQKENI. Trimming shortened V by 2 bases and J by 4 bases, and 11 bases separated the two germline ends. The CDR3 spans 15 residues. In DNA, the CDR3 is TGTGCCAGCTCACCAAGGAGGGTACTTAATGAAAAACTGTTTTTT. Its protein is CASSPRRVLNEKLFF.

The rearrangement joins TRBV7-6 to TRBJ2-2; 8 bases fit TRBD1. The V and J ends lost 4 bases and 7 bases, in that order; junction bases with no gene match: 8. This CDR3 is 15 amino acids long. Germline CDR1 is SGHVS and CDR2 is FNYEAQ. The CDR3 nucleotides are TGTGCCAGCAGCTCATATGGACAGGGTGGCGGGGAGCTGTTTTTT. Residues: CASSSYGQGGGELFF.

This clone appeared a few times. This sequence joins TRBV6-2 or TRBV6-3 and TRBJ2-7; 10 bases fit TRBD2. This CDR3 comprises 13 residues. CDR1 MNHEY and CDR2 SVGEGT come from the germline V gene. J gave up 3 bases and V 5 bases, and 1 base lay outside the gene matches. Here the CDR3 DNA reads TGTGCCAGCAGTGCTAGCGGGAGCTACGAGCAGTACTTC. It translates to CASSASGSYEQYF.

This clone was seen at least ten times. J is TRBJ1-5 and V is TRBV10-2; TRBD1 is a possible D gene (5 bases). The CDR3 is made up of 13 amino acids. Trimming pared 7 bases from V and 4 bases from J, leaving 11 bases between. CDR1 WSHSY and CDR2 SAAADI come from the germline V gene. This CDR3 reads CASKQGLNQPQHF. The CDR3, as DNA: TGCGCCAGCAAGCAGGGCCTTAATCAGCCCCAGCATTTT.

This clone ranks as medium-sized. The rearrangement links TRBV6-2 or TRBV6-3 to TRBJ2-7, with D possibly TRBD2 on 6 matching bases. Trimming left V 5 bases short and J 5 bases short, with 16 bases between. Germline V gene lookup returns CDR1 MNHEY and CDR2 SVGEGT. The CDR3 sequence is 14 residues long. The CDR3 loop is CASSRASADHEQYF. CDR3 bases: TGTGCCAGCAGTCGGGCTAGCGCGGACCACGAGCAGTACTTC.

At least ten counts were recorded for this clone. CDR3 loop: CSHFLFAGETSGANVLTF. For the CDR3, the DNA is TGCAGCCACTTTCTATTTGCGGGAGAAACCTCTGGGGCCAACGTCCTGACTTTC. The genes are TRBV29-1 and TRBJ2-6, with TRBD2 matching 7 bases. The V and J ends lost 8 bases and 0 bases, in that order; junction bases with no gene match: 16. Germline V gene lookup returns CDR1 SQVTM and CDR2 ANQGSEA. This CDR3 region has 18 residues.

The rearrangement uses TRBV20-1 and TRBJ2-1, with TRBD1 as a possible D gene (5 bases). This CDR3 spans 14 amino acids. Germline V gene sequence: CDR1 DFQATT, CDR2 SNEGSKA (reference sequence). V lost 6 bases to trimming and J lost 0 bases, with 12 bases between them. The CDR3 nucleotides are TGCAGTGCAAGACAGTTCAGCTCCTACAATGAGCAGTTCTTC. It yields the protein CSARQFSSYNEQFF.

This clone was seen only a few times. V usage is TRBV24-1 and J usage is TRBJ2-3; D is perhaps TRBD1 (6 bases). This CDR3 contains 16 residues. Trimming took 4 bases from V and 7 from J, leaving 20 bases between them. The germline gives CDR1 KGHDR, CDR2 SFDVKD. The CDR3 sequence: CATSEEQGPGVHTQYF. CDR3 DNA sequence: TGTGCCACCAGTGAAGAACAGGGACCTGGGGTTCATACGCAGTATTTT.

This clone has just a few counts. The chain couples TRBV3-1 to TRBJ2-2, with 12 bases matching TRBD2. The CDR3 covers 15 residues. J gave up 3 bases and V 4 bases, and 0 bases lay outside the gene matches. Germline assignment: CDR1 LGHDT and CDR2 YNNKEL (reference sequence). The CDR3 region is CASSPSGRDTGELFF. The CDR3, as DNA: TGTGCCAGCAGCCCTAGCGGGAGGGACACCGGGGAGCTGTTTTTT.

This chain uses TRBV4-1 with TRBJ2-5; 9 bases align to TRBD2. The V gene end was trimmed by 3 bases and the J gene end by 7 bases; junction bases not matched to a gene: 9. Germline V gives CDR1 MGHRA, CDR2 YSYEKL. The CDR3 runs 15 residues. CDR3 in DNA: TGCGCCAGCAGCCAGACCGTAGGGCGGGAGGGGACCCAGTACTTC. Its translation: CASSQTVGREGTQYF.

The chain recombines TRBV6-1 with TRBJ2-5; a weak D match, TRBD1 (5 bases). V was trimmed by 3 bases and J by 7 bases, leaving 15 bases between them. The CDR3 is 14 amino acids. The germline V gene has CDR1 MNHNS and CDR2 SASEGT. CDR3 in DNA: TGTGCCAGCAGTGATATTGGGGCCTCGGGGACCCAGTACTTC. Protein: CASSDIGASGTQYF.

In this sample, this clone turned up many times. J is TRBJ2-1 and V is TRBV27; TRBD2 matches at 8 bases. CDR1 is MNHEY, CDR2 SMNVEV, per germline (reference sequence). The CDR3 runs to 15 residues. V trimming: 2 bases; J trimming: 5 bases; junction bases outside the gene matches: 5. CDR3 region: CASSLTAGVNNEQFF. The CDR3 nucleotides are TGTGCCAGCAGTTTAACAGCGGGAGTGAACAATGAGCAGTTCTTC.

The chain combines TRBV28 with TRBJ1-2, with TRBD1 as a possible D gene (5 bases). The CDR3 consists of 17 residues. The germline gives CDR1 MDHEN, CDR2 SYDVKM. Trimming took off 7 bases at V and 8 bases at J, with 29 bases between the two ends. This CDR3 reads CASTEFGERGLSGGYTF. CDR3 in DNA: TGTGCCAGCACCGAATTTGGGGAAAGGGGATTATCGGGGGGCTACACCTTC.

By share, this clone counts as medium-sized. The genes are TRBV30 and TRBJ2-5, with D possibly being TRBD1 (5 bases). V gave up 3 bases and J gave up 5 bases, with 10 bases separating them. This CDR3 has 12 residues. CDR1 and CDR2 from the germline V gene are GTSNPN and SVGIG (reference sequence). Written as DNA, the CDR3 is TGTGCCTGGAGGCAGCCAGGGGAGACCCAGTACTTC. It specifies CAWRQPGETQYF.

This clone showed up many times. The CDR3 reads CASSLVSAGIETQYF. The CDR3 coding sequence is TGTGCCAGCAGCTTAGTTAGCGCCGGAATAGAGACCCAGTACTTC. The rearrangement links TRBV7-2 to TRBJ2-5; a weak D match, TRBD2 (5 bases). Germline V gene data show CDR1 as SGHTA and CDR2 as FQGNSA. The germline V and J ends were trimmed by 1 base and 4 bases, with 13 bases remaining between them. The CDR3 extends over 15 amino acids.

This clone was recorded many times. CDR3 sequence: CASSPLGQHYGYTF. The CDR3 DNA follows: TGTGCCAGCAGCCCCTTGGGACAGCATTATGGCTACACCTTC. V gene TRBV9 combines with J gene TRBJ1-2; the match to TRBD1 covers 7 bases. Germline CDR1 SGDLS, CDR2 YYNGEE. V shed 4 bases, J shed 5 bases, and the junction held 8 bases outside the gene matches. The CDR3 sequence is 14 residues long.

Concerning this clone: The germline gene is not matched at one end of the junction; a read error may be the cause. The chain employs TRBV18 and TRBJ1-5, with no clear D. Germline CDR1 KGHSH, CDR2 LQKENI. The CDR3 covers 14 residues. The CDR3, as DNA: TGTGTCAGCTCACTTTCGGGTCGCGATCAGCCCCAGCATTTT. This translates into CVSSLSGRDQPQHF. Supplemented by reference TRBV18 and TRBJ1-5, the full variable domain reads NAGVMQNPRHLVRRRGQEARLRCSPMKGHSHVYWYRQLPEEGLKFMVYLQKENIIDESGMPKERFSAEFPKEGPSILRIQQVVRGDSAAYFCVSSLSGRDQPQHFGDGTRLSIL.

In this sample, this clone turned up a few times. The germline gene is not matched at one end of the junction; a read error may be the cause. The chain is built from TRBV11-3 and TRBJ2-3; the D gene is possibly TRBD2 (6 bases). The CDR3 loop spans 13 amino acids. Germline CDR1 and CDR2: SGHNT and YENEEA. In DNA, the CDR3 is TGTGCCTGCAGCCCTCTCCTGGGAGGAGAGCAGTATTTT. Translated, it gives CACSPLLGGEQYF.

This clone was found a few times. The genes are TRBV2 and TRBJ2-7; D is unresolved. CDR1 is SNHLY, CDR2 FYNNEI, per germline. There are 11 residues in the CDR3. V lost 5 bases, J lost 5 bases, and 7 bases lay in between. The CDR3 here is CASSQKDEQYF. The CDR3 bases are TGTGCCAGCAGTCAAAAGGACGAGCAGTACTTC.

Ten or more counts support this clone. The rearrangement uses TRBV6-2 or TRBV6-3 and TRBJ2-1; TRBD2 aligns across 11 bases. The CDR3 totals 15 residues. Trimming at V came to 5 bases and at J to 7 bases, leaving 7 bases not matched to a gene. CDR1 and CDR2 (germline): MNHEY, SVGEGT. The CDR3 nucleotides read TGTGCCAGCAGTCTAGCGGGAGGAAGTGGGAATGAGCAGTTCTTC. This encodes CASSLAGGSGNEQFF.

At least ten counts were recorded for this clone. V gene TRBV5-1 combines with J gene TRBJ1-1; D gene uncertain. V shed 5 bases and J shed 2 bases, with 10 bases lying between them. The CDR3 consists of 13 residues. Germline loops: CDR1 SGHRS, CDR2 YFSETQ. CDR3: CASSRERNTEAFF. The DNA for the CDR3 is TGCGCCAGCAGTCGTGAGCGAAACACTGAAGCTTTCTTT.

The rearrangement links TRBV6-1 to TRBJ2-7, with D uncertain. Trimming stripped 5 bases from V and 2 bases from J, with 10 bases between. This CDR3 has 13 amino acids. CDR1 MNHNS and CDR2 SASEGT come from the germline V gene. The CDR3 spells CASSPWITYEQYF. The CDR3 nucleotides read TGTGCCAGCAGTCCCTGGATTACCTACGAGCAGTACTTC.

The chain combines TRBV20-1 with TRBJ2-7, with 15 bases fitting TRBD2. The germline gives CDR1 DFQATT, CDR2 SNEGSKA (reference sequence). The V and J ends lost 6 bases and 5 bases, in that order; junction bases with no gene match: 2. The CDR3 covers 13 residues. CDR3 amino acids: CSAWTSGGDEQYF. The CDR3 coding sequence is TGCAGTGCGTGGACTAGCGGGGGGGACGAGCAGTACTTC.

The table lists this clone with a few counts. The chain employs TRBV6-1 and TRBJ2-7, with TRBD1 matching over 9 bases. Per the germline V gene, CDR1 is MNHNS and CDR2 is SASEGT. Trimming at V came to 6 bases and at J to 10 bases, leaving 16 bases not matched to a gene. The CDR3 extends over 15 amino acids. CDR3 protein: CASRTRDREYYYQYF. The CDR3 nucleotides are TGTGCCAGCAGGACCCGGGACAGGGAGTACTACTATCAGTACTTC.